These 9 T cell receptor beta chains were sequenced from one sample in a study of blood T cell repertoires in COVID-19. Produced via immunoSEQ multiplex PCR; TCRdb's table is partial and in-frame only. The sample has fewer than 450,000 clones, about 92% seen once. Material for sequencing was PBMCs or T cells enriched from blood (not recorded which). These receptors were obtained from a man younger than 35 who had recovered from COVID-19.

Only one count was recorded for this clone. A much larger clone differs by one base, so this may be a read error. The chain carries TRBV11-2 and TRBJ1-6; D gene uncertain. The CDR3 is 14 amino acids. With 0 bases removed from V and 7 bases from J, the gap between germline ends came to 7 bases. Per germline, CDR1 SGHAT and CDR2 FQNNGV. The CDR3 here is CASSLDSGNSPLHF. DNA of the CDR3: TGTGCCAGCAGCTTAGACAGCGGAAATTCACCCCTCCACTTT.

This chain connects TRBV6-5 to TRBJ1-5; D ambiguous. The V end was cut by 6 bases, the J end by 7 bases, with 13 bases between. The CDR3 length is 13 residues. CDR1 and CDR2 (germline): MNHEY, SVGAGI. CDR3 nucleotide sequence: TGTGCCAGCAGCTTGGAGGTTATACAGCCCCAGCATTTT. Protein sequence: CASSLEVIQPQHF.

DNA for the CDR3: TGTGCCAGCAGAGGGCCAGCGGGGGATAGAAACACTGAAGCTTTCTTT. Translated: CASRGPAGDRNTEAFF. This chain links TRBV2 with TRBJ1-1; tentatively, D is TRBD1 (5 bases). This CDR3 spans 16 amino acids. The germline CDR1 and CDR2 sequences are SNHLY and FYNNEI. The ends were cut back, 6 bases at V and 2 bases at J, with 19 bases in the middle.

The rearrangement links TRBV30 to TRBJ1-2; weak D call: TRBD1 (6 bases). The CDR3 has 14 residues. Germline V gene data show CDR1 as GTSNPN and CDR2 as SVGIG (reference sequence). The V end was cut by 5 bases, the J end by 6 bases, with 19 bases between. Written as DNA, the CDR3 is TGTGCCTGGTGGCATTTTGGCGGGGGCGATGGCTACACCTTC. Encoded protein: CAWWHFGGGDGYTF.

For the CDR3, the DNA is TGTGCCAGCAGGGGGTTAGCGGGAGGTACCGACGAGCAGTACTTC. Protein sequence: CASRGLAGGTDEQYF. The chain employs TRBV28 and TRBJ2-7, with TRBD2 matching over 10 bases. This CDR3 region has 15 residues. Germline V gene sequence: CDR1 MDHEN, CDR2 SYDVKM. Trimming removed 6 bases from V and 5 bases from J; junction bases left unmatched: 10.

The rearrangement links TRBV5-4 to TRBJ1-3, with 8 bases identical to TRBD1. The V segment lost 4 bases and the J segment 2 bases; nucleotides outside the gene matches: 17. In germline, CDR1 is SGHNT, CDR2 YYREEE (reference sequence). This CDR3 comprises 19 residues. The CDR3 region has the DNA TGTGCCAGCAGCCCATTCCCCTCTTACGACAGGGGACCTGGAAACACCATATATTTT. This encodes CASSPFPSYDRGPGNTIYF.

The gene calls are TRBV3-1 (or the pseudogene TRBV3-2) and TRBJ1-1; TRBD1 is a possible D gene (5 bases). The CDR3 totals 14 residues. Germline V gives CDR1 LGHDT, CDR2 YNNKEL (reference sequence). The ends were cut back, 1 base at V and 5 bases at J, with 11 bases in the middle. CDR3 in DNA: TGTGCCAGCAGCCAAGTCCAGGGCCGTACTGAAGCTTTCTTT. It is translated as CASSQVQGRTEAFF.

This clone was seen a single time. The chain carries TRBV5-1 and TRBJ2-1; 10 nucleotides align to TRBD2. Germline CDR1 reads SGHRS; CDR2 reads YFSETQ. The CDR3 extends over 15 amino acids. J lost 7 bases, V lost 3 bases, and 7 bases had no gene match. The CDR3 loop is CASSSLAGEGNEQFF. CDR3 DNA: TGCGCCAGCAGCTCGCTAGCGGGAGAGGGTAATGAGCAGTTCTTC.

The genes are TRBV7-9 and TRBJ1-4; 10 nucleotides line up with TRBD1. The germline V gene has CDR1 SEHNR and CDR2 FQNEAQ (reference sequence). V dropped 0 bases and J dropped 5; count of bases not matched to a gene: 6. CDR3 length equals 17 residues. CDR3 nucleotide sequence: TGTGCCAGCAGCTTAGCGCCTCCGGACAGGGGGAATGAAAAACTGTTTTTT. It codes for CASSLAPPDRGNEKLFF.